The 17 T cell receptor beta chains given below trace back to one sample, sequenced in a study of blood T cell repertoires in COVID-19. Repertoires were generated with immunoSEQ multiplex PCR, while TCRdb's copy carries only in-frame clones and drops some. The sample comprises around 100,000 clones, 87% of which are singletons, and 15% rests with the top ten. Sample: peripheral blood. The source is a man aged 50-60 years with acute or convalescent COVID-19.

This clone was seen once. This sequence joins TRBV5-1 and TRBJ2-2; weak D call: TRBD1 (6 bases). There are 14 residues in the CDR3. Per the germline V gene, CDR1 is SGHRS and CDR2 is YFSETQ. With 4 bases removed from V and 6 bases from J, the gap between germline ends came to 13 bases. The CDR3 spells CASSPGHRAGELFF. In nucleotides, the CDR3 is TGCGCCAGCAGCCCCGGCCACAGGGCCGGGGAGCTGTTTTTT.

The J gene is TRBJ1-3, the V gene TRBV4-1; 8 nucleotides agree with TRBD1. From germline, CDR1 is MGHRA and CDR2 YSYEKL. V trimming: 1 base; J trimming: 4 bases; junction bases outside the gene matches: 0. This CDR3 comprises 14 residues. The CDR3 nucleotides are TGCGCCAGCAGCCAAGGGACAGGGGGAAACACCATATATTTT. Residues: CASSQGTGGNTIYF.

The chain has TRBV5-4 and TRBJ1-4; D unclear. The V gene's germline CDR1 is SGHNT and CDR2 YYREEE (reference sequence). V lost 0 bases to trimming and J lost 5 bases, with 8 bases between them. The CDR3 is 14 amino acids. CDR3 loop: CASSLVGNNEKLFF. DNA of the CDR3: TGTGCCAGCAGCTTGGTCGGGAACAATGAAAAACTGTTTTTT. The whole variable domain, filled in from reference TRBV5-4 and TRBJ1-4, reads ETGVTQSPTHLIKTRGQQVTLRCSSQSGHNTVSWYQQALGQGPQFIFQYYREEENGRGNFPPRFSGLQFPNYSSELNVNALELDDSALYLCASSLVGNNEKLFFGSGTQLSVL.

The V gene is TRBV28, the J gene TRBJ2-7; maybe TRBD1 (6 bases). V lost 7 bases and J 0 bases, leaving 13 bases between the germline ends. CDR3 length: 14 residues. From germline, CDR1 is MDHEN and CDR2 SYDVKM. CDR3 residues: CASMGDINSYEQYF. The CDR3 DNA follows: TGTGCCAGCATGGGGGACATCAACTCCTACGAGCAGTACTTC.

This chain uses TRBV19 with TRBJ2-7; 7 positions agree with TRBD2. The CDR3 sequence is 15 residues long. Losses at the gene ends were 1 base for V and 3 bases for J; bases not matched to a gene: 6. The V gene's germline CDR1 is LNHDA and CDR2 SQIVND (reference sequence). The CDR3 DNA is TGTGCCAGTAGTATAGCGGGGGGTATGATCTACGAGCAGTACTTC. Translation gives CASSIAGGMIYEQYF.

This clone was detected only a few times. The chain links TRBV24-1 to TRBJ2-2, with a weak D call TRBD1 (6 bases). The CDR3 extends over 18 amino acids. V lost 0 bases and J lost 4, with 17 bases in between. Germline V lookup: CDR1 KGHDR, CDR2 SFDVKD. This CDR3 is CATSDLRDNGYPTGELFF. The CDR3 bases are TGTGCCACCAGTGATTTGAGGGACAACGGTTATCCCACCGGGGAGCTGTTTTTT.

The J gene is TRBJ1-5, the V gene TRBV19; no clear D. The CDR3 sequence is 13 residues long. Germline lookup yields CDR1 LNHDA and CDR2 SQIVND (reference sequence). Between the trimmed V and J ends, which lost 0 bases and 5 bases, there was a span of 5 bases. CDR3 bases: TGTGCCAGTAGTATAGAGGCGGATCAGCCCCAGCATTTT. As protein: CASSIEADQPQHF.

This sequence joins TRBV2 and TRBJ2-7, with D maybe TRBD1 (5 bases). Germline CDR1 is SNHLY and CDR2 is FYNNEI. This CDR3 contains 12 residues. Between the trimmed V and J ends, which lost 3 bases and 4 bases, there was a span of 7 bases. The CDR3, as DNA: TGTGCCAGCAGTGACGACAGATACGAGCAGTACTTC. Translated, it gives CASSDDRYEQYF.

The rearrangement joins TRBV30 to TRBJ2-1; 9 positions match TRBD2. The CDR3 is 15 amino acids. CDR1 is GTSNPN and CDR2 is SVGIG in the germline V gene (reference sequence). The J segment lost 0 bases and the V segment lost 3 bases, leaving 3 bases of the junction unmatched. The CDR3 here is CAWRLAGSSYNEQFF. The CDR3 region has the DNA TGTGCCTGGAGGCTAGCGGGAAGCTCCTACAATGAGCAGTTCTTC.

The chain recombines TRBV7-9 with TRBJ2-2; maybe TRBD1 (7 bases). The CDR3 is made up of 16 amino acids. Trimming shortened V by 5 bases and J by 7 bases, and 20 bases separated the two germline ends. The germline V gene has CDR1 SEHNR and CDR2 FQNEAQ (reference sequence). CDR3: CASSPAARGRDGELFF. The CDR3 DNA is TGTGCCAGCAGCCCCGCCGCTAGGGGGCGGGACGGGGAGCTGTTTTTT.

This clone was counted a few times. The chain carries TRBV5-8 and TRBJ2-1; 7 bases line up with TRBD1. V shed 4 bases, J shed 7 bases, and the junction held 11 bases outside the gene matches. Germline values: CDR1 SGHTS, CDR2 YDEGEE. This CDR3 spans 15 amino acids. Written as DNA, the CDR3 is TGTGCCAGCAGCCCCGACAGGGCCCCCACAAATGAGCAGTTCTTC. This codes for CASSPDRAPTNEQFF.

This sequence joins TRBV5-3 and TRBJ1-6; D unresolved. TRBV5-3 is flagged as an ORF with uncertain function. The CDR3 is 16 amino acids. V lost 5 bases, J lost 5 bases, and 17 bases lay in between. DNA of the CDR3: TGTGCCAGAAGGTCTCGGAGGCCCCCAGATAATTCACCCCTCCACTTT. It translates to CARRSRRPPDNSPLHF.

This chain connects TRBV7-8 to TRBJ1-2; 12 nucleotides align to TRBD1. Trimming removed 6 bases from V and 8 bases from J; junction bases left unmatched: 10. Germline V gene sequence: CDR1 SGHVS, CDR2 FQNEAQ. The CDR3 totals 15 residues. CDR3 in DNA: TGTGCCAGCAGGGGACAGGGGGCCGAAGGGGGCGGCTACACCTTC. Translating it yields CASRGQGAEGGGYTF. Full variable domain (remainder filled in from reference TRBV7-8 and TRBJ1-2): GAGVSQSPRYKVAKRGQDVALRCDPISGHVSLFWYQQALGQGPEFLTYFQNEAQLDKSGLPSDRFFAERPEGSVSTLKIQRTQQEDSAVYLCASRGQGAEGGGYTFGSGTRLTVV.

The rearrangement uses TRBV30 and TRBJ2-7; tentative D call: TRBD2 (5 bases). The CDR3 runs 11 residues. Per the germline V gene, CDR1 is GTSNPN and CDR2 is SVGIG (reference sequence). Trimming cost V 2 bases and J 12 bases, with 14 bases left between them. In nucleotides, the CDR3 is TGTGCCTGGAGTCAGGACTCGATACTGTACTTC. Translating gives CAWSQDSILYF.

This clone has more than one count but fewer than ten. V is TRBV6-4 and J is TRBJ1-5; D ambiguous. The V gene lost 7 bases and the J gene lost 5 bases, with 15 bases spanning the gap. The CDR3 extends over 14 amino acids. The germline CDR1 and CDR2 sequences are MRHNA and SNTAGT. DNA for the CDR3: TGTGCCAGCATCCTGGCCGGAGGTGATCAGCCCCAGCATTTT. Amino acids: CASILAGGDQPQHF.

This clone was found once. The chain employs TRBV9 and TRBJ2-5, with 7 bases matching TRBD1. Germline V gene data show CDR1 as SGDLS and CDR2 as YYNGEE. After removal of 4 bases from V and 3 bases from J, the junction contained 0 bases not matched to a gene. The CDR3 runs 12 residues. The CDR3 loop is CASSTGEETQYF. The DNA for the CDR3 is TGTGCCAGCAGCACAGGGGAAGAGACCCAGTACTTC.

This chain uses TRBV5-6 with TRBJ1-6; possible D gene TRBD1, 6 bases. The germline V and J ends were trimmed by 3 bases and 6 bases, with 13 bases remaining between them. CDR3 length: 15 amino acids. The germline CDR1 and CDR2 sequences are SGHDT and YYEEEE. CDR3 region: CASSYRRGGNSPLHF. In nucleotides, the CDR3 is TGTGCCAGCAGCTACCGCAGGGGCGGTAATTCACCCCTCCACTTT.